These 20 T cell receptor beta chains were sequenced from one sample in a study of long-term antiretroviral therapy in people with HIV. Survey-level resolution applied to immunoSEQ assay v3.0. Here immunoSEQ multiplex PCR was the method, and the copy in TCRdb shows in-frame clones only, minus some. This sample carries over 10,000 clones, about 87% of them seen once, and the ten largest clones take 20% to 25%. The source was unsorted PBMCs, collected 2.1 years after starting antiretroviral therapy. All receptors derive from a middle-aged woman with HIV.

The J gene is TRBJ1-1, the V gene TRBV27, with D perhaps matching TRBD1 (6 bases). This CDR3 comprises 17 residues. Germline V gene sequence: CDR1 MNHEY, CDR2 SMNVEV (reference sequence). V gave up 3 bases and J gave up 0 bases, with 17 bases separating them. The CDR3 sequence: CASSFLTSRGVNTEAFF. The CDR3 nucleotides read TGTGCCAGCAGTTTTTTGACCTCCAGGGGAGTGAACACTGAAGCTTTCTTT.

Turning to this clone: This CDR3 is missing its conserved last phenylalanine or tryptophan, likely due to a read error. This chain links TRBV6-5 with TRBJ1-2; D remains ambiguous. V was cut by 8 bases and J by 7 bases, with 14 bases left in between. Per the germline V gene, CDR1 is MNHEY and CDR2 is SVGAGI. CDR3 length equals 12 residues. CDR3 sequence: CASATGWAGYTV. In DNA form, the CDR3 reads TGTGCCAGCGCCACGGGTTGGGCTGGCTACACCGTC.

The rearrangement links TRBV5-1 to TRBJ2-1; tentative D call: TRBD2 (6 bases). Germline CDR1 SGHRS, CDR2 YFSETQ. Trimming shortened V by 1 base and J by 6 bases, and 11 bases separated the two germline ends. The CDR3 spans 14 residues. The CDR3 DNA reads TGCGCCAGCAGCTTGTCGGGACTCTTCAATGAGCAGTTCTTC. Its protein product is CASSLSGLFNEQFF. Full variable domain (remainder filled in from reference TRBV5-1 and TRBJ2-1): KAGVTQTPRYLIKTRGQQVTLSCSPISGHRSVSWYQQTPGQGLQFLFEYFSETQRNKGNFPGRFSGRQFSNSRSEMNVSTLELGDSALYLCASSLSGLFNEQFFGPGTRLTVL.

The DNA of the CDR3 is TGTGCCAGCAGCCCAACAGACCCACAGGGCCCTAATGAAAAACTGTTTTTT. It translates to CASSPTDPQGPNEKLFF. V and J are TRBV7-6 and TRBJ1-4; D is perhaps TRBD1 (6 bases). CDR1 is SGHVS, CDR2 FNYEAQ, per germline. This CDR3 has 17 residues. V dropped 5 bases and J dropped 3 bases, with 19 bases sitting between them.

V usage is TRBV6-6 and J usage is TRBJ1-2; 8 bases align to TRBD1. The CDR3 has 14 residues. CDR1 is MNHNY and CDR2 is SVGAGI in the germline V gene (reference sequence). V lost 4 bases and J lost 7; bases outside the gene matches: 8. CDR3 DNA: TGTGCCAGCAGTTCCGACAGGGGTGGTAGTGGCTACACCTTC. It yields the protein CASSSDRGGSGYTF.

This chain uses TRBV7-9 with TRBJ1-2, with TRBD1 as a possible D gene (5 bases). Germline V gives CDR1 SEHNR, CDR2 FQNEAQ (reference sequence). V gave up 3 bases and J gave up 2 bases, with 13 bases separating them. The CDR3 covers 15 residues. Here the CDR3 reads CASSFGREVNYGYTF. CDR3 DNA sequence: TGTGCCAGCAGCTTCGGCAGGGAGGTCAACTATGGCTACACCTTC.

This sequence joins TRBV4-3 and TRBJ2-5, with D possibly being TRBD2 (5 bases). V was pared by 1 base and J by 5 bases, with 14 bases between. CDR1 is LGHNA, CDR2 YSLEER, per germline. The CDR3 totals 15 residues. The CDR3 loop reads CASSQGSGPRETQYF. CDR3 in DNA: TGCGCCAGCAGCCAAGGAAGCGGACCGCGGGAGACCCAGTACTTC.

V gene TRBV7-8 combines with J gene TRBJ1-1; no clear D gene. Germline V lookup: CDR1 SGHVS, CDR2 FQNEAQ. The ends were cut back, 0 bases at V and 3 bases at J, with 8 bases in the middle. This CDR3 is built from 14 residues. This CDR3 reads CASSLALADTEAFF. CDR3 DNA sequence: TGTGCCAGCAGCTTAGCGTTGGCAGACACTGAAGCTTTCTTT.

This clone was seen only a few times. The chain joins TRBV10-3 to TRBJ1-5; D is undetermined. CDR3 length: 16 residues. Trimming took off 0 bases at V and 6 bases at J, with 15 bases between the two ends. Germline CDR1 reads ENHRY; CDR2 reads SYGVKD. CDR3 coding DNA: TGTGCCATCAGTGAGTCGATAAAGGGATGGGGTCAGCCCCAGCATTTT. As protein: CAISESIKGWGQPQHF.

The chain has TRBV30 and TRBJ2-3; 8 nucleotides line up with TRBD2. The V gene end was trimmed by 1 base and the J gene end by 3 bases; junction bases not matched to a gene: 9. The germline gives CDR1 GTSNPN, CDR2 SVGIG (reference sequence). This CDR3 is built from 16 residues. CDR3 nucleotide sequence: TGTGCCTGGAGTGCTACTAGCGGCCTATTTACAGATACGCAGTATTTT. Translating it yields CAWSATSGLFTDTQYF.

This chain joins TRBV12-5 and TRBJ1-4; D uncertain. V dropped 2 bases and J dropped 5 bases, with 9 bases sitting between them. Germline CDR1 LGHNT, CDR2 FRNRAP. The CDR3 length is 14 residues. This CDR3 reads CASGLTQQNEKLFF. For the CDR3, the DNA is TGTGCTAGTGGTTTGACACAGCAAAATGAAAAACTGTTTTTT. The complete variable domain, with remaining parts taken from reference TRBV12-5 and TRBJ1-4, reads DARVTQTPRHKVTEMGQEVTMRCQPILGHNTVFWYRQTMMQGLELLAYFRNRAPLDDSGMPKDRFSAEMPDATLATLKIQPSEPRDSAVYFCASGLTQQNEKLFFGSGTQLSVL.

The chain carries TRBV7-8 and TRBJ2-5; the D is unclear. The CDR3 totals 13 residues. The germline V and J ends were trimmed by 1 base and 5 bases, with 8 bases remaining between them. CDR1 and CDR2 (germline): SGHVS, FQNEAQ. The CDR3 spells CASSLGGYETQYF. DNA of the CDR3: TGTGCCAGCAGCTTAGGGGGTTATGAGACCCAGTACTTC.

The rearrangement joins TRBV30 to TRBJ1-5, with D perhaps TRBD1 (5 bases). CDR1 GTSNPN and CDR2 SVGIG come from the germline V gene (reference sequence). The CDR3 runs to 15 residues. V lost 0 bases and J lost 4, with 13 bases in between. CDR3 in DNA: TGTGCCTGGAGTGTGCAGGGTACGAATAATCAGCCCCAGCATTTT. Its protein product is CAWSVQGTNNQPQHF.

V and J are TRBV7-2 and TRBJ2-1; 11 bases are a match to TRBD2. The CDR3 is 14 amino acids. Germline V gene sequence: CDR1 SGHTA, CDR2 FQGNSA. The V segment lost 3 bases and the J segment 8 bases; nucleotides outside the gene matches: 3. The CDR3 loop is CASSFGTSGDEQFF. DNA for the CDR3: TGTGCCAGCAGCTTTGGGACTAGCGGTGATGAGCAGTTCTTC.

CDR3 sequence reads: CSVGDGGRTEAFF. The DNA of the CDR3 is TGCAGCGTTGGGGACGGCGGGCGCACTGAAGCTTTCTTT. This chain links TRBV29-1 with TRBJ1-1; a possible D gene is TRBD1 (5 bases). Germline CDR1 reads SQVTM; CDR2 reads ANQGSEA. Trimming removed 4 bases at V and 4 bases at J, with 13 bases between. CDR3 length: 13 residues.

This clone was found once. The rearrangement uses TRBV9 and TRBJ2-3; D is unresolved. This CDR3 is built from 14 residues. V gave up 3 bases and J gave up 3 bases, with 11 bases separating them. Germline V lookup: CDR1 SGDLS, CDR2 YYNGEE. Written as DNA, the CDR3 is TGTGCCAGCAGCGCGGCGATGGGGACAGATACGCAGTATTTT. This codes for CASSAAMGTDTQYF.

The J gene is TRBJ2-3, the V gene TRBV9; D gene uncertain. V gave up 2 bases and J gave up 0 bases, with 7 bases separating them. Germline values: CDR1 SGDLS, CDR2 YYNGEE. The CDR3 runs to 14 residues. DNA for the CDR3: TGTGCCAGCAGCGTTTATTCTAGCACAGATACGCAGTATTTT. Residues: CASSVYSSTDTQYF.

The CDR3 sequence is CASSLASDNSPLHF. DNA for the CDR3: TGCGCCAGCAGCTTGGCGTCAGATAATTCACCCCTCCACTTT. This chain links TRBV5-1 with TRBJ1-6; D remains unclear. The V gene's germline CDR1 is SGHRS and CDR2 YFSETQ. The germline V and J ends were trimmed by 0 bases and 5 bases, with 6 bases remaining between them. The CDR3 consists of 14 residues.

The chain uses TRBV5-5 and TRBJ2-7, with a possible D match to TRBD1 (6 bases). The CDR3 sequence is 14 residues long. The V end lost 0 bases, the J end lost 9 bases, and 16 bases lay between the germline ends. The germline V gene encodes CDR1 SGHKS and CDR2 YYEKEE (reference sequence). The CDR3 protein is CASSLEGTTLGQYF. The CDR3 region has the DNA TGTGCCAGCAGCTTGGAGGGGACAACTCTGGGGCAGTACTTC.

V usage is TRBV2 and J usage is TRBJ1-3, with no clear D. CDR1 is SNHLY and CDR2 is FYNNEI in the germline V gene. The CDR3 has 15 amino acids. V dropped 8 bases and J dropped 3 bases, with 17 bases sitting between them. The DNA of the CDR3 is TGTGCCAGCTCCTCGGGTGACACTCGTGGAAACACCATATATTTT. It translates to CASSSGDTRGNTIYF. Variable domain in full (rest from reference TRBV2 and TRBJ1-3): EPEVTQTPSHQVTQMGQEVILRCVPISNHLYFYWYRQILGQKVEFLVSFYNNEISEKSEIFDDQFSVERPDGSNFTLKIRSTKLEDSAMYFCASSSGDTRGNTIYFGEGSWLTVV.